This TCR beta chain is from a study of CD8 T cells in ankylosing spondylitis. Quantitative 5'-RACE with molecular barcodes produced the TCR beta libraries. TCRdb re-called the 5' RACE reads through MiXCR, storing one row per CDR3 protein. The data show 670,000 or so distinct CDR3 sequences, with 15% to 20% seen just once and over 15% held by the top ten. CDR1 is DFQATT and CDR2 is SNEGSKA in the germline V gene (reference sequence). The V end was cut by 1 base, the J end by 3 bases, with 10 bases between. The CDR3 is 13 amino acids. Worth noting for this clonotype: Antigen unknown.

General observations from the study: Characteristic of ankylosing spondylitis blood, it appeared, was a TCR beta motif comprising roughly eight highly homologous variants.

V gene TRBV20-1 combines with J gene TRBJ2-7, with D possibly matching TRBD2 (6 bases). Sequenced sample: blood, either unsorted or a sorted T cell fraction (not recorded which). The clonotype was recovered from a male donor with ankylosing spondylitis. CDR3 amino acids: CSARGGVYYEQYF. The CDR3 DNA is TGCAGTGCTAGAGGGGGGGTCTACTACGAGCAGTACTTC.